The present T cell receptor beta chain was sequenced within a study of T cells after yellow fever vaccination. Using its own MiXCR run on the 5' RACE reads, TCRdb lists one record per CDR3 protein. This table holds around 110,000 distinct CDR3 sequences, 7% to 8.5% found once. Germline CDR1 LNHNV, CDR2 YYDKDF (reference sequence). The J segment lost 6 bases and the V segment lost 3 bases, leaving 11 bases of the junction unmatched. The CDR3 contains 16 residues. Sample: CD8+ T cells sorted from PBMCs, taken 45 days after the yellow fever booster vaccination. The rearrangement uses TRBV15 and TRBJ2-7; 10 positions match TRBD1. The clonotype comes from a man younger than 40 who received the YFV17D yellow fever vaccine. Here the CDR3 DNA reads TGTGCCACCAGCAGGACCAGGGGACAGGGGAGTAGCGAGCAGTACTTC. Protein sequence: CATSRTRGQGSSEQYF.